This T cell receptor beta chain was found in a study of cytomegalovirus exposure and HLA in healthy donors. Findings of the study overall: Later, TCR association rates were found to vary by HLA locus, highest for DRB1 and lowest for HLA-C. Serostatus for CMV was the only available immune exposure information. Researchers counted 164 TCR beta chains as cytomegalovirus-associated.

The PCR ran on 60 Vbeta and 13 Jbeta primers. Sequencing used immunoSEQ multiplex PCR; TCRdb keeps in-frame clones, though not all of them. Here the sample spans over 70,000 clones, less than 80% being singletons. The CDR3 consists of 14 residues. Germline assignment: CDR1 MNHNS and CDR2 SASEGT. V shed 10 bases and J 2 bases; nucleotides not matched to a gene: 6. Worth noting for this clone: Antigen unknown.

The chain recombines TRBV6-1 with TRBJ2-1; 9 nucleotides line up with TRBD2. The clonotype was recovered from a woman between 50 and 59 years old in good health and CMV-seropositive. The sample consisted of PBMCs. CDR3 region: CATEAGGPYNEQFF. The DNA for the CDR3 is TGTGCCACCGAGGCGGGGGGGCCCTACAATGAGCAGTTCTTC.